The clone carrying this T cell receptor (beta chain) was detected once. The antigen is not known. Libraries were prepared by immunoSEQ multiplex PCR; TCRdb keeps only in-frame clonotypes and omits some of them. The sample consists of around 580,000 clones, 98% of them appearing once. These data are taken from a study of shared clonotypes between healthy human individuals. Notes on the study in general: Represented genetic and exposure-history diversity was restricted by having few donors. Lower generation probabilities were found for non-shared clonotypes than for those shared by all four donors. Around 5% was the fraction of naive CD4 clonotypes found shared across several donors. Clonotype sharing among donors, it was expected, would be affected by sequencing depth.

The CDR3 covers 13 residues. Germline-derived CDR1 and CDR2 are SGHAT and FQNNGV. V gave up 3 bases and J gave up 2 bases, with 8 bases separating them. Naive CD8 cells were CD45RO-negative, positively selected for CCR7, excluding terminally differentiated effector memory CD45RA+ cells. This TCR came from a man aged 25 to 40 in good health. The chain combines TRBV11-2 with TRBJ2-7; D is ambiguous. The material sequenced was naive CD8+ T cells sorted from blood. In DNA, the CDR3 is TGTGCCAGCAGCTTGACTGCCACCTACGAGCAGTACTTC. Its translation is CASSLTATYEQYF.